These T cell receptor beta chains were read from a single sample in a study of graft-versus-host responses after intestinal transplantation. Their specific antigens are unknown. Sequencing was performed with immunoSEQ multiplex PCR; in TCRdb, only in-frame clones are kept and a portion is missing. The table records some 110,000 clones, approximately 90% of them present only once. The sequenced sample was unstimulated CD4+ T cells sorted from spleen or lymph node cells, obtained before transplant. The receptors were sampled from a human donor who was the organ donor for an intestinal transplant. Each CDR3 is given with its conserved first and last residue. The D gene is left open where the match is weak. For some rows the clone size is stated as once, few or many, or as a class when expanded; others skip it.

TRBV5-6	.	TRBJ1-3	.	TGTGCCAGCAGCAATAGTATCCAGGCCTCTGGAAACACCATATATTTT	CASSNSIQASGNTIYF
TRBV15	.	TRBJ2-2	.	TGTGCCACCAGCCCGGGTTCGGTTAGCGGGGAGCTGTTTTTT	CATSPGSVSGELFF
TRBV6-5	.	TRBJ2-1	.	TGTGCCAGCAGATACGACGGTTACAATGAGCAGTTCTTC	CASRYDGYNEQFF
TRBV19	TRBD1	TRBJ1-2	.	TGTGCCAGTAGCCAACAGGGGCGGTTCTATGGCTACACCTTC	CASSQQGRFYGYTF
TRBV28	.	TRBJ2-5	once	TGTGCCAGCAGGTCCCGGGACTGGGAGACCCAGTACTTC	CASRSRDWETQYF
TRBV7-7	.	TRBJ2-1	.	TGTGCTAGCAGCTTGGCAGCGAGCTCCTACAATGAGCAGTTCTTC	CASSLAASSYNEQFF
TRBV5-5	TRBD1	TRBJ2-1	.	TGTGCCAGCAGCTTGGTCAGGGGGCGCAGTGAGCAGTTCTTC	CASSLVRGRSEQFF
TRBV6-1	TRBD1	TRBJ1-4	.	TGTGCCAGCATTCGAGGACAGGGGACAGGTGAAAAACTGTTTTTT	CASIRGQGTGEKLFF
TRBV5-1	TRBD1	TRBJ1-2	.	TGCGCCAGCAGCTTGGATCCGGGACAGGGGGAGAACAGTGGCTACACCTTC	CASSLDPGQGENSGYTF
TRBV6-4	.	TRBJ2-1	.	TGTGCCAGCAGCAGGGAGACTACCAATGAGCAGTTCTTC	CASSRETTNEQFF
TRBV13	.	TRBJ1-2	.	TGTGCCAGCAGCTTACTGGGTTGGATGGGGGGCTACACCTTC	CASSLLGWMGGYTF
TRBV30	.	TRBJ1-2	.	TGTGCCTGGAGTTTCCTCCCCAGGCCAGGATATTCCTATGGCTACACCTTC	CAWSFLPRPGYSYGYTF
TRBV9	TRBD1	TRBJ2-1	once	TGTGCCAGCAGCCTGCCCCGGACAGGGACCTCCAATGAGCAGTTCTTC	CASSLPRTGTSNEQFF
TRBV6-1	.	TRBJ2-2	.	TGTGCCAGCAGTGATGGCGGGGCGGGGTTTTTTACCGGGGAGCTGTTTTTT	CASSDGGAGFFTGELFF
TRBV6-5	.	TRBJ1-2	.	TGTGCCAGCAGTTACTCGGTGGACAGCCTAAATGGCTACACCTTC	CASSYSVDSLNGYTF
TRBV29-1	.	TRBJ2-1	.	TGCAGCGTTGAATTTGCGGATGCCTCCAATGAGCAGTTCTTC	CSVEFADASNEQFF
TRBV6-1	.	TRBJ2-7	.	TGTGCCAGCAGTGGAGTCAGGGGTGCCGAGCAGTACTTC	CASSGVRGAEQYF
TRBV25-1	TRBD1	TRBJ1-1	.	TGTGCCAGCAGACCAATGACAGGGGACCATACTGAAGCTTTCTTT	CASRPMTGDHTEAFF
TRBV5-4	TRBD1	TRBJ1-5	.	TGTGCCAGCAGCTTGGGGGGACAGGGCTTAGCCGGCAATCAGCCCCAGCATTTT	CASSLGGQGLAGNQPQHF
TRBV7-9	TRBD2	TRBJ2-5	.	TGTGCCAGCAGCCCAACCGGGACTATGGAATCAGAGACCCAGTACTTC	CASSPTGTMESETQYF
TRBV27	TRBD2	TRBJ2-1	.	TGTGCCAGCAGTAACGGACTAGCGGGAGATAATGAGCAGTTCTTC	CASSNGLAGDNEQFF
TRBV5-1	.	TRBJ2-2	once	TGCGCCAGCAGCTTGGAGGGACGGCCTCCGAACACCGGGGAGCTGTTTTTT	CASSLEGRPPNTGELFF
TRBV9	TRBD2	TRBJ2-7	.	TGTGCCAGCAGCGTCCTAGCGGGACCCTACGAGCAGTACTTC	CASSVLAGPYEQYF
TRBV6-1	.	TRBJ2-7	.	TGTGCCAGCAGTGAATTTCACCGCGTCTCCTACGAGCAGTACTTC	CASSEFHRVSYEQYF
TRBV5-3	TRBD1	TRBJ1-2	.	TGTGCCAGAAGCGTCGACAGGGTTGCCTATGGCTACACCTTC	CARSVDRVAYGYTF
TRBV6-6	.	TRBJ2-5	.	TGTGCCAGCCGCCGGGACACCGGGCCGTATGAGACCCAGTACTTC	CASRRDTGPYETQYF
TRBV7-9	.	TRBJ1-1	.	TGTGCCAGCAGCGTAGAAGCGGTGAACACTGAAGCTTTCTTT	CASSVEAVNTEAFF
TRBV7-2	.	TRBJ1-1	.	TGTGCCAGCAGCTTAGTCGGGGTAGGAGCTTTCTTT	CASSLVGVGAFF
TRBV29-1	TRBD1	TRBJ2-2	.	TGCAGCGCAAGGCCTGGAGCCGGGACAGCGGCCGGGGAGCTGTTTTTT	CSARPGAGTAAGELFF